This entry lists 5 T cell receptor beta chains sequenced from one sample in a study of Graves' ophthalmopathy and Graves' hyperthyroidism. Amplifying from RNA transcripts, the study obtained TCR beta CDR3 regions. An opening RT-PCR round employed HTBI primers and preceded a second-round multiplex PCR. MiXCR, applied by TCRdb to the multiplex PCR reads, yields one record per CDR3 protein. This table holds roughly 400,000 distinct CDR3 sequences, approximately 20% found once. Sequenced material: peripheral blood. These receptors came from a woman younger than 30 with Graves' ophthalmopathy.

The table lists this clonotype with many counts. The chain employs TRBV5-1 and TRBJ1-5; D gene ambiguous. Trimming took off 0 bases at V and 3 bases at J, with 7 bases between the two ends. This CDR3 has 14 amino acids. The germline gives CDR1 SGHRS, CDR2 YFSETQ. The CDR3 is CASSLGTNNQPQHF. The CDR3 DNA reads as TGCGCCAGCAGCTTGGGGACCAACAATCAGCCCCAGCATTTT.

This clonotype occurred many times. V and J are TRBV29-1 and TRBJ2-5; 8 bases are shared with TRBD2. Germline assignment: CDR1 SQVTM and CDR2 ANQGSEA. Trimming at V came to 4 bases and at J to 5 bases, leaving 3 bases not matched to a gene. The CDR3 spans 12 residues. CDR3 amino acids: CSVVASGETQYF. The CDR3 DNA is TGCAGCGTTGTGGCTAGCGGGGAGACCCAGTACTTC.

This clonotype was picked up many times. The gene calls are TRBV19 and TRBJ1-2, with 11 bases identical to TRBD1. Germline V gene sequence: CDR1 LNHDA, CDR2 SQIVND (reference sequence). The V gene end was trimmed by 5 bases and the J gene end by 4 bases; junction bases not matched to a gene: 12. The CDR3 covers 17 residues. The CDR3 sequence is CASSSGQGGLVRYGYTF. As DNA, the CDR3 is TGTGCCAGTAGTTCGGGACAGGGGGGCCTGGTCCGCTATGGCTACACCTTC.

The table lists this clonotype with many counts. The rearrangement joins TRBV6-2 or TRBV6-3 to TRBJ1-6; 9 bases map to TRBD1. Germline CDR1 MNHEY, CDR2 SVGEGT. The CDR3 is 15 amino acids. Losses at the gene ends were 7 bases for V and 10 bases for J; bases not matched to a gene: 11. CDR3 in DNA: TGTGCCAGCACCCTCACCCGGACAGGGGAATCACCCCTCCACTTT. Protein product: CASTLTRTGESPLHF.

This clonotype was found many times. The V and J genes are TRBV9 and TRBJ1-3; no clear D gene. This CDR3 is 15 amino acids long. Germline CDR1 reads SGDLS; CDR2 reads YYNGEE. With 4 bases removed from V and 0 bases from J, the gap between germline ends came to 11 bases. The CDR3 region is CASSSLGFSGNTIYF. CDR3 sequence (DNA): TGTGCCAGCAGCTCTCTCGGTTTCTCTGGAAACACCATATATTTT.